This T cell receptor beta chain appears in the sequencing data of a study of T cell changes during pregnancy in multiple sclerosis. Here immunoSEQ multiplex PCR was the method, and the copy in TCRdb shows in-frame clones only, minus some. This table holds around 34,000 clones, 90% found once. Between the trimmed V and J ends, which lost 8 bases and 2 bases, there was a span of 8 bases. Germline values: CDR1 SGDLS, CDR2 YYNGEE. The CDR3 spans 12 residues. The rearrangement joins TRBV9 to TRBJ1-3; D is undetermined. The source was CD8+ T cells from peripheral blood mononuclear cells, collected before pregnancy. The source of this sequence is a female donor with multiple sclerosis, enrolled in a pregnancy study. The CDR3 loop is CASSGAGNTIYF. The CDR3 DNA sequence: TGTGCCAGTAGTGGTGCTGGAAACACCATATATTTT.